This T cell receptor (beta chain) derives from a study of cytomegalovirus exposure and HLA in healthy donors. Study background: Membership in the Caucasian-associated ancestry cluster was found for 81% of roughly 360 genotyped donors.

The germline V gene has CDR1 MGHDK and CDR2 SYGVNS. V shed 4 bases and J shed 6 bases, with 13 bases lying between them. The CDR3 consists of 14 residues. 13 Jbeta primers and 60 Vbeta primers were used for the PCR. Generated by immunoSEQ multiplex PCR, the TCRdb table keeps only in-frame clones and is missing some. The table shows 160,000 or so clones, with about 75% occurring only once. What was sequenced was PBMCs. The chain links TRBV25-1 to TRBJ1-5; D perhaps matches TRBD1 (6 bases). The TCR was taken from a young man in good health and CMV-seropositive. The CDR3 sequence: CASSGRTDTQPQHF. As DNA, the CDR3 is TGTGCCAGCAGTGGTCGGACAGACACTCAGCCCCAGCATTTT. Drawing the rest from reference TRBV25-1 and TRBJ1-5, the complete variable domain is EADIYQTPRYLVIGTGKKITLECSQTMGHDKMYWYQQDPGMELHLIHYSYGVNSTEKGDLSSESTVSRIRTEHFPLTLESARPSHTSQYLCASSGRTDTQPQHFGDGTRLSIL.